This T cell receptor beta chain emerged from a study of T cells after posttransplantation cyclophosphamide. Sampled 1 year posttransplant, controls received myeloablative marrow transplants, methotrexate and a calcineurin inhibitor. Sequenced by immunoSEQ multiplex PCR; TCRdb stores in-frame clones only, minus some. The sample lists about 14,000 clones; approximately 88% were seen once. Comment on this clone: Its antigen remains unknown.

V was clipped by 5 bases and J by 5 bases; unmatched bases: 8. The CDR3 consists of 15 residues. Per the germline V gene, CDR1 is SGHTA and CDR2 is FQGNSA. Study-wide findings and caveats: TRB overlap between skin or GI tissue T cells and blood was limited. Recipient CMV seropositivity and CMV reactivation strongly tracked TRB clonality.

This TCR came from a male patient aged 18-29 years who received an allogeneic stem cell transplant from a related donor, was CMV-positive, and had no GVHD. The graft donor may account for some of the T cells. The sequenced sample was PBMCs, obtained 350 to 400 days after allogeneic stem cell transplant with calcineurin inhibitor and methotrexate. This chain connects TRBV7-2 to TRBJ2-5; 10 bases are a match to TRBD2. The CDR3 DNA is TGTGCCAGCAGCACTTCTAGCGGGAGAAGGGAGACCCAGTACTTC. This encodes CASSTSSGRRETQYF.